The 4 T cell receptor beta chains presented below share a single source sample, sequenced in a study of blood T cell repertoires in COVID-19. Clones were sequenced by immunoSEQ multiplex PCR, and TCRdb holds only the in-frame ones, with some missing. Here the sample spans around 470,000 clones, 90% being singletons. The sequencing input was PBMCs or T cells enriched from blood (not recorded which). The source is a man aged 18 to 30 who had recovered from COVID-19.

V and J are TRBV3-1 (or the pseudogene TRBV3-2) and TRBJ1-1, with TRBD1 matching over 7 bases. This CDR3 region has 20 residues. Germline assignment: CDR1 LGHDT and CDR2 YNNKEL (reference sequence). The V and J ends lost 1 base and 0 bases, in that order; junction bases with no gene match: 17. CDR3 bases: TGTGCCAGCAGCCAAGGGGTGGGTGTCGGGGACAGCAAATTGAACACTGAAGCTTTCTTT. Amino acid sequence: CASSQGVGVGDSKLNTEAFF.

For the CDR3, the DNA is TGTGCCAGCAGCTTATGGGCGGGTGGCTCGCCTACTACCGGCGAGCAGTACTTC. Translated: CASSLWAGGSPTTGEQYF. The chain joins TRBV7-3 to TRBJ2-7, with D tentatively TRBD2 (5 bases). The length of the CDR3 is 18 residues. The germline V gene has CDR1 SGHTA and CDR2 FQGTGA. V lost 2 bases, J lost 6 bases, and 26 bases lay in between.

V usage is TRBV19 and J usage is TRBJ2-3; TRBD2 is a possible D gene (6 bases). V lost 6 bases and J lost 1, with 17 bases in between. CDR1 LNHDA and CDR2 SQIVND come from the germline V gene (reference sequence). CDR3 length: 16 residues. The CDR3 region is CASSLTRRGGTDTQYF. The CDR3 DNA reads as TGTGCCAGTAGCCTGACTAGACGTGGTGGCACAGATACGCAGTATTTT. Filled out from reference TRBV19 and TRBJ2-3, the complete variable domain reads DGGITQSPKYLFRKEGQNVTLSCEQNLNHDAMYWYRQDPGQGLRLIYYSQIVNDFQKGDIAEGYSVSREKKESFPLTVTSAQKNPTAFYLCASSLTRRGGTDTQYFGPGTRLTVL.

The rearrangement uses TRBV7-2 and TRBJ1-1, with D uncertain. V lost 4 bases to trimming and J lost 4 bases, with 13 bases between them. Germline loops: CDR1 SGHTA, CDR2 FQGNSA. The CDR3 extends over 14 amino acids. The CDR3 DNA is TGTGCCAGCAGCTACCTCCGGGGTGTCACTGAAGCTTTCTTT. This sequence encodes CASSYLRGVTEAFF.